Below are 25 T cell receptor beta chains sequenced from a single sample in a study of Ad26.COV2.S vaccination and SARS-CoV-2 variants. Libraries were prepared by immunoSEQ multiplex PCR; TCRdb keeps only in-frame clonotypes and omits some of them. There are over 85,000 clones in the sample; less than 85% occur only once, and approximately 15% lies in the top ten. The source was peripheral blood, collected after recovery from COVID-19. These TCRs come from a human donor who had recovered from COVID-19.

This sequence joins TRBV7-2 and TRBJ2-3; D unresolved. Trimming left V 5 bases short and J 5 bases short, with 8 bases between. The CDR3 sequence is 12 residues long. Germline V CDR1 and CDR2: SGHTA, FQGNSA. DNA for the CDR3: TGTGCCAGCAGCCCGTCCCAAGATACGCAGTATTTT. Its protein is CASSPSQDTQYF.

The rearrangement links TRBV7-3 to TRBJ2-1, with D possibly matching TRBD2 (5 bases). The CDR3 spans 12 residues. V dropped 4 bases and J dropped 10 bases, with 11 bases sitting between them. Germline V lookup: CDR1 SGHTA, CDR2 FQGTGA. CDR3 bases: TGTGCCAGCAGCTCACCCTCGGGGGAGCAGTTCTTC. Amino acids: CASSSPSGEQFF.

This clone has more than one count but fewer than ten. CDR3 loop: CASSTGAPYEQYF. In nucleotides, the CDR3 is TGTGCCAGCAGTACCGGGGCTCCCTACGAGCAGTACTTC. The chain joins TRBV5-4 to TRBJ2-7; D possibly matches TRBD1 or TRBD2 (5 bases each). V shed 5 bases and J shed 2 bases, with 11 bases lying between them. The CDR3 runs to 13 residues. Germline V lookup: CDR1 SGHNT, CDR2 YYREEE (reference sequence).

V is TRBV6-1 and J is TRBJ1-2; 8 positions agree with TRBD1. V was clipped by 0 bases and J by 8 bases; unmatched bases: 5. This CDR3 region has 14 residues. Per the germline V gene, CDR1 is MNHNS and CDR2 is SASEGT. CDR3: CASSEARQGNGYTF. DNA for the CDR3: TGTGCCAGCAGTGAAGCGCGACAGGGGAACGGCTACACCTTC.

The chain has TRBV30 and TRBJ1-3, with D tentatively TRBD1 (5 bases). The V gene lost 1 base and the J gene lost 1 base, with 8 bases spanning the gap. This CDR3 spans 14 amino acids. The germline CDR1 and CDR2 sequences are GTSNPN and SVGIG (reference sequence). The CDR3: CAWSARGSGNTIYF. CDR3 DNA sequence: TGTGCCTGGAGTGCCCGGGGGTCTGGAAACACCATATATTTT.

The gene calls are TRBV20-1 and TRBJ2-5, with D hard to call. Germline loops: CDR1 DFQATT, CDR2 SNEGSKA (reference sequence). Trimming stripped 6 bases from V and 4 bases from J, with 9 bases between. The CDR3 runs to 11 residues. The CDR3 bases are TGCAGTGCCCCGGTGGGAGAGACCCAGTACTTC. Translating gives CSAPVGETQYF.

The rearrangement joins TRBV6-5 to TRBJ2-5, with 7 positions matching TRBD1. Germline values: CDR1 MNHEY, CDR2 SVGAGI. This CDR3 has 14 amino acids. J lost 2 bases, V lost 6 bases, and 6 bases had no gene match. For the CDR3, the DNA is TGTGCCAGCAGCGAGGGGACAGAGCAAGAGACCCAGTACTTC. Its protein product is CASSEGTEQETQYF.

The V call is TRBV11-2, the J call TRBJ1-4; 10 bases map to TRBD1. The V segment lost 3 bases and the J segment 5 bases; nucleotides outside the gene matches: 15. Germline CDR1 and CDR2: SGHAT and FQNNGV. The CDR3 runs 19 residues. CDR3 sequence: CASSLGRQGASLRNEKLFF. The CDR3 DNA reads TGTGCCAGCAGCTTGGGTCGACAGGGGGCAAGTCTAAGAAATGAAAAACTGTTTTTT.

The rearrangement uses TRBV4-2 and TRBJ2-7; possible D gene TRBD2, 5 bases. V lost 2 bases, J lost 0 bases, and 11 bases lay in between. This CDR3 comprises 15 residues. CDR1 is LGHNA, CDR2 YNFKEQ, per germline. In DNA form, the CDR3 reads TGTGCCAGCAGCCAAACGACTGGGAGCTCCTACGAGCAGTACTTC. It specifies CASSQTTGSSYEQYF.

The chain employs TRBV27 and TRBJ1-6; 9 nucleotides agree with TRBD1. CDR1 is MNHEY and CDR2 is SMNVEV in the germline V gene (reference sequence). This CDR3 contains 14 residues. J lost 8 bases, V lost 6 bases, and 5 bases had no gene match. The CDR3 coding sequence is TGTGCCAGCAGGGCCGGGACAGGGCATTCACCCCTCCACTTT. Protein: CASRAGTGHSPLHF.

The V gene is TRBV28, the J gene TRBJ1-3; no clear D gene. The CDR3 is made up of 15 amino acids. Germline V CDR1 and CDR2: MDHEN, SYDVKM. Trimming took off 3 bases at V and 2 bases at J, with 11 bases between the two ends. CDR3 sequence: CASSFGRRPGNTIYF. As DNA, the CDR3 is TGTGCCAGCAGTTTTGGCAGGCGTCCTGGAAACACCATATATTTT.

This clone qualifies as medium-sized. The chain joins TRBV2 to TRBJ1-1; 7 nucleotides match TRBD1. Per germline, CDR1 SNHLY and CDR2 FYNNEI. V shed 5 bases, J shed 1 base, and the junction held 10 bases outside the gene matches. This CDR3 region has 16 residues. DNA for the CDR3: TGTGCCAGCAGTAGGCAGGGGGGGAGAACGAACACTGAAGCTTTCTTT. Translating gives CASSRQGGRTNTEAFF.

The chain employs TRBV6-5 and TRBJ1-4; D possibly corresponds to TRBD1 (5 bases). Germline CDR1 MNHEY, CDR2 SVGAGI. The V end lost 6 bases, the J end lost 4 bases, and 15 bases lay between the germline ends. The length of the CDR3 is 15 residues. The CDR3 reads CASSPGSPFNEKLFF. In nucleotides, the CDR3 is TGTGCCAGCAGCCCAGGGTCCCCCTTTAATGAAAAACTGTTTTTT.

The chain carries TRBV5-4 and TRBJ2-5, with D possibly being TRBD1 (6 bases). The ends were cut back, 0 bases at V and 5 bases at J, with 11 bases in the middle. This CDR3 spans 14 amino acids. Germline CDR1 and CDR2: SGHNT and YYREEE (reference sequence). CDR3 in DNA: TGTGCCAGCAGCTTGGTTGGGACACCTGAGACCCAGTACTTC. Protein sequence: CASSLVGTPETQYF. The whole variable domain, remainder taken from reference TRBV5-4 and TRBJ2-5, is ETGVTQSPTHLIKTRGQQVTLRCSSQSGHNTVSWYQQALGQGPQFIFQYYREEENGRGNFPPRFSGLQFPNYSSELNVNALELDDSALYLCASSLVGTPETQYFGPGTRLLVL.

This clone is a singleton in its sample. The rearrangement links TRBV30 to TRBJ1-1; D is undetermined. Between the trimmed V and J ends, which lost 1 base and 3 bases, there was a span of 12 bases. In germline, CDR1 is GTSNPN, CDR2 SVGIG (reference sequence). The CDR3 is 14 amino acids. The CDR3 sequence: CAWSATSSDTEAFF. CDR3 DNA: TGTGCCTGGAGTGCTACATCGTCGGACACTGAAGCTTTCTTT.

The chain combines TRBV6-1 with TRBJ1-2; unclear D gene. The CDR3 extends over 14 amino acids. Per the germline V gene, CDR1 is MNHNS and CDR2 is SASEGT. V shed 1 base and J shed 3 bases, with 9 bases lying between them. CDR3 in amino acids: CASSEGEVYYGYTF. The DNA of the CDR3 is TGTGCCAGCAGTGAAGGCGAGGTCTACTATGGCTACACCTTC.

The chain joins TRBV5-1 to TRBJ2-1; 9 bases line up with TRBD1. Looked up from germline, CDR1 is SGHRS and CDR2 is YFSETQ. The V segment lost 4 bases and the J segment 4 bases; nucleotides outside the gene matches: 6. CDR3 length: 15 amino acids. The CDR3 sequence is CASSRGQGQYNEQFF. The CDR3 region has the DNA TGCGCCAGCAGCAGGGGACAGGGCCAGTACAATGAGCAGTTCTTC.

The genes are TRBV6-2 or TRBV6-3 and TRBJ2-3; D is ambiguous. V lost 5 bases and J 1 base, leaving 4 bases between the germline ends. The CDR3 covers 12 residues. Germline lookup yields CDR1 MNHEY and CDR2 SVGEGT. This CDR3 reads CASSTRTDTQYF. The CDR3 DNA is TGTGCCAGCAGTACTCGCACAGATACGCAGTATTTT.

This chain joins TRBV21-1 and TRBJ2-7; TRBD1, the D gene given by the table, was not confirmed from the DNA. TRBV21-1 corresponds to a pseudogene. The CDR3 is made up of 11 amino acids. CDR3 in DNA: TGTGCCAGCAGGGGTACAGACGAGCAGTACTTC. Encoded protein: CASRGTDEQYF.

The chain links TRBV19 to TRBJ1-5; TRBD1 is a possible D gene (5 bases). CDR3 length: 15 residues. Germline V lookup: CDR1 LNHDA, CDR2 SQIVND (reference sequence). V was cut by 4 bases and J by 7 bases, with 17 bases left in between. Here the CDR3 reads CASSRRRGVRQPQHF. CDR3 in DNA: TGTGCCAGTAGTAGAAGACGGGGGGTCCGACAGCCCCAGCATTTT. Supplemented by reference TRBV19 and TRBJ1-5, the full variable domain reads DGGITQSPKYLFRKEGQNVTLSCEQNLNHDAMYWYRQDPGQGLRLIYYSQIVNDFQKGDIAEGYSVSREKKESFPLTVTSAQKNPTAFYLCASSRRRGVRQPQHFGDGTRLSIL.

The chain combines TRBV2 with TRBJ2-1; 12 bases are shared with TRBD2. The trim removed 5 bases at V and 4 bases at J, leaving 6 bases unmatched. Germline V gives CDR1 SNHLY, CDR2 FYNNEI. The CDR3 is 16 residues long. The CDR3 DNA sequence: TGTGCCAGCAGTCCCCTAGCGGGGGGGCCGTACAATGAGCAGTTCTTC. Amino acid sequence: CASSPLAGGPYNEQFF.

As DNA, the CDR3 is TGTGCCAGCAGTTGGGACGTGCAGGGCTACACCTTC. This codes for CASSWDVQGYTF. This chain connects TRBV12-3 or TRBV12-4 to TRBJ1-2, with a possible D match to TRBD1 (5 bases). The CDR3 length is 12 residues. V lost 4 bases and J 8 bases, leaving 11 bases between the germline ends.

The genes are TRBV5-1 and TRBJ2-7; D remains ambiguous. Germline loops: CDR1 SGHRS, CDR2 YFSETQ. V was clipped by 0 bases and J by 5 bases, with 12 bases between them. This CDR3 comprises 14 residues. CDR3 amino acids: CASSLDGRLDEQYF. As DNA, the CDR3 is TGCGCCAGCAGCTTGGACGGGCGTCTGGACGAGCAGTACTTC.

A note on this clone: The junction differs from germline at one of its ends, possibly a read error. The V and J genes are TRBV27 and TRBJ1-4; D is undetermined. Per the germline V gene, CDR1 is MNHEY and CDR2 is SMNVEV (reference sequence). CDR3 length equals 12 residues. The CDR3 sequence is CASSLFVRKTVF. The CDR3 DNA reads TGTGCCAGCAGTTTATTTGTACGAAAAACTGTTTTT.

The CDR3 here is CASSIVGRDFSTNEKLFF. Here the CDR3 DNA reads TGTGCCAGCAGCATAGTGGGGCGAGACTTTTCCACTAATGAAAAACTGTTTTTT. The chain joins TRBV7-9 to TRBJ1-4; weak D call: TRBD1 (5 bases). V was shortened by 5 bases and J by 2 bases, with 21 bases between the two germline ends. The CDR3 length is 18 residues. The germline V gene encodes CDR1 SEHNR and CDR2 FQNEAQ (reference sequence).